This TCR beta chain was sequenced in a study of cytomegalovirus exposure and HLA in healthy donors. Overall study findings and caveats: About 87% or about 30% of the time was how often most TCR beta V segments were productive, according to an earlier analysis.

This CDR3 is built from 15 residues. The junction had 5 bases not matched to a gene; V was cut back by 4 bases and J by 0 bases. The germline CDR1 and CDR2 sequences are SGHNT and YYREEE (reference sequence). This clone was counted a single time. Its antigen is not identified. Among the donors, all were healthy bone marrow donors. PCR used 60 Vbeta primers and 13 Jbeta primers. Clones were read by immunoSEQ multiplex PCR, and TCRdb kept only the in-frame ones, dropping some. This table holds nearly 110,000 clones, around 85% found once. The TCR originated in a man aged 30 to 39 in good health and CMV-seronegative. The rearrangement uses TRBV5-4 and TRBJ2-7; 9 bases line up with TRBD1. The specimen sequenced was PBMCs. CDR3 in DNA: TGTGCCAGCAGCCCGGGACAGGGTAGCTCCTACGAGCAGTACTTC. Translating it yields CASSPGQGSSYEQYF.